This entry lists 23 T cell receptor beta chains sequenced from one sample in a study of tumor and adjacent non-tumor tissue in lung cancer (dated 2018 in TCRdb). The library came from multiplex PCR. Data came from an Illumina HiSeq 2500. TCRbeta libraries were built by three rounds of nested PCR using primers (Table S4), following protocols modified from ARM-PCR. The raw public reads went through TCRdb reprocessing: fastp at Q25, MiXCR clone calling, in-frame beta chains kept. One record per CDR3 amino acid sequence lists the most common genes and DNA. The sample yields around 120,000 distinct CDR3 sequences; approximately 71% were counted once. The ten largest clones take up roughly 13% of the sample. RNA was isolated from bulk unsorted tissue, and RNA quality was assessed with a NanoDrop ND-1000 and an Agilent 2100. The material sequenced was lung tumor tissue. These receptors originate from a man aged 25-45 years with non-small cell lung cancer.

This clonotype was picked up many times. This rearrangement joins TRBV11-2 to TRBJ2-3; TRBD2 might be the D (5 bases). V was clipped by 5 bases and J by 2 bases, with 14 bases between them. The CDR3 is made up of 15 amino acids. Germline CDR1 SGHAT, CDR2 FQNNGV. CDR3 DNA: TGTGCCAGCAGCCCAGTAATTAGCGTCACAGATACGCAGTATTTT. This encodes CASSPVISVTDTQYF. Full variable domain (outside the CDR3, taken from reference TRBV11-2 and TRBJ2-3): EAGVAQSPRYKIIEKRQSVAFWCNPISGHATLYWYQQILGQGPKLLIQFQNNGVVDDSQLPKDRFSAERLKGVDSTLKIQPAKLEDSAVYLCASSPVISVTDTQYFGPGTRLTVL.

This clonotype occurred a few times. The J gene is TRBJ1-5, the V gene TRBV14; no clear D gene. With 1 base removed from V and 7 bases from J, the gap between germline ends came to 14 bases. Germline CDR1 is SGHDN and CDR2 is FVKESK. This CDR3 comprises 15 residues. The CDR3 protein is CASSQVPGVGQPQHF. The DNA for the CDR3 is TGTGCCAGCAGCCAAGTACCGGGCGTAGGGCAGCCCCAGCATTTT.

In regard to this clonotype: Mismatch with germline at one junction end may stem from a read error. The J gene is TRBJ2-7, the V gene TRBV11-2; the match to TRBD2 covers 13 bases. The CDR3 is 16 residues long. Germline CDR1 is SGHAT and CDR2 is FQNNGV. CDR3 nucleotides: TGTGCCAGCAGCCCCAGACTAGCGGGAGGTGTAAACGAGCACTACTTC. The encoded protein is CASSPRLAGGVNEHYF.

This clonotype was counted at least ten times. The chain is built from TRBV11-2 and TRBJ2-1; 8 bases map to TRBD1. The CDR3 has 14 amino acids. V lost 6 bases to trimming and J lost 8 bases; unmatched junction nucleotides: 9. From germline, CDR1 is SGHAT and CDR2 FQNNGV. The CDR3 nucleotides are TGTGCCAGCAGGATTACGCTACAGGGGGATGAGCAGTTCTTC. Its translation: CASRITLQGDEQFF.

The chain is built from TRBV11-1 and TRBJ2-3; 9 bases are a match to TRBD2. CDR3 length: 15 residues. With 9 bases clipped from V and 2 bases from J, the junction kept 9 bases outside the gene matches. The germline gives CDR1 SGHAT, CDR2 FQDESV (reference sequence). The CDR3 nucleotides read TGTGCCAGTCGCCCAGCGGGGGGTAACACAGATACGCAGTATTTT. Protein: CASRPAGGNTDTQYF.

This clonotype showed up many times. This rearrangement joins TRBV6-2 or TRBV6-3 to TRBJ2-1; no firm D call. Germline V lookup: CDR1 MNHEY, CDR2 SVGEGT. The length of the CDR3 is 11 residues. Trimming took 1 base from V and 9 from J, leaving 4 bases between them. The CDR3 sequence is CASSYLGEQFF. The CDR3 DNA is TGTGCCAGCAGTTACTTAGGTGAGCAGTTCTTC.

With respect to this clonotype: Germline is not matched at one junction end, which may reflect a read error. V and J are TRBV4-1 and TRBJ2-7; D may match TRBD1 or TRBD2 (5 bases each). The CDR3 has 15 amino acids. Germline V CDR1 and CDR2: MGHRA, YSYEKL. The CDR3 reads CVSIQGSGAGNEQYF. CDR3 bases: TGCGTCAGCATCCAGGGCTCCGGGGCGGGCAACGAGCAGTACTTC.

As concerns this clonotype: A read error may account for a junction end that differs from germline. The chain has TRBV29-1 and TRBJ2-3; unclear D gene. Germline CDR1 is SQVTM and CDR2 is ANQGSEA. There are 12 residues in the CDR3. The CDR3 loop reads CSIVKSTDAQYF. The CDR3, as DNA: TGCAGCATTGTGAAGAGCACAGATGCGCAGTATTTT.

This clonotype was seen ten or more times. The rearrangement joins TRBV20-1 to TRBJ2-7; TRBD2 matches 11 bases. This CDR3 is built from 17 residues. Germline CDR1 reads DFQATT; CDR2 reads SNEGSKA (reference sequence). V lost 3 bases, J lost 5 bases, and 15 bases stayed unmatched. The CDR3 region is CSARFGGGSGGADEQYF. The CDR3 DNA reads as TGCAGTGCTAGGTTTGGCGGTGGTAGCGGGGGGGCAGACGAGCAGTACTTC.

As regards this clonotype: It may be a read error: a sequence one base away is much more abundant. The genes are TRBV20-1 and TRBJ2-7; 8 nucleotides agree with TRBD2. The CDR3 consists of 13 residues. With 7 bases clipped from V and 6 bases from J, the junction kept 11 bases outside the gene matches. Looked up from germline, CDR1 is DFQATT and CDR2 is SNEGSKA (reference sequence). CDR3 bases: TGCAGTGTCTCGGACACCGGGGGGGCCGAGCAGTACTTC. Its translation: CSVSDTGGAEQYF.

Points on this clonotype: One end of the junction fails to match germline, which may point to a read error. The chain combines TRBV29-1 with TRBJ2-4; the match to TRBD1 covers 7 bases. This CDR3 has 14 amino acids. Germline CDR1 reads SQVTM; CDR2 reads ANQGSEA. The CDR3 loop is CSVTGSLAINIEYF. As DNA, the CDR3 is TGTAGCGTGACAGGGTCGCTAGCCATAAACATTGAGTACTTC.

This clonotype occurred a few times. This may come from a read error, since a much larger clone is one base off. This chain's CDR3 is CASSFQGNDQFF. CDR3 DNA: TGTGCCAGCAGCTTCCAGGGGAATGATCAGTTCTTC. V usage is TRBV11-3 and J usage is TRBJ2-1; D is possibly TRBD1 (6 bases). The CDR3 covers 12 residues. The germline V gene has CDR1 SGHNT and CDR2 YENEEA. Supplemented by reference TRBV11-3 and TRBJ2-1, the full variable domain reads EAGVVQSPRYKIIEKKQPVAFWCNPISGHNTLYWYLQNLGQGPELLIRYENEEAVDDSQLPKDRFSAERLKGVDSTLKIQPAELGDSAVYLCASSFQGNDQFFGPGTRLTVL.

This clonotype was seen only once. The rearrangement joins TRBV20-1 to TRBJ2-3; TRBD2 is a possible D gene (6 bases). Per germline, CDR1 DFQATT and CDR2 SNEGSKA (reference sequence). Trimming cost V 1 base and J 4 bases, with 12 bases left between them. The CDR3 sequence is 14 residues long. CDR3: CSARVGRRADTQYF. The DNA for the CDR3 is TGCAGTGCTAGAGTCGGGAGACGCGCAGATACGCAGTATTTT.

Ten or more counts support this clonotype. The chain carries TRBV6-5 and TRBJ2-3; no reliable D call. Trimming removed 7 bases at V and 0 bases at J, with 11 bases between. Germline CDR1 reads MNHEY; CDR2 reads SVGAGI. The CDR3 has 14 amino acids. The CDR3 loop reads CASNTLGSTDTQYF. The CDR3, as DNA: TGTGCCAGCAATACCCTAGGGAGCACAGATACGCAGTATTTT.

A word on this clonotype: A much larger clone lies one base from this, so it may be a read error. The rearrangement links TRBV6-5 to TRBJ2-7; perhaps D is TRBD1 or TRBD2 (5 bases each). The CDR3 has 12 residues. CDR1 is MNHEY and CDR2 is SVGAGI in the germline V gene. Trimming took 4 bases from V and 7 from J, leaving 11 bases between them. The CDR3 sequence is CASSLGWGEQYF. The DNA for the CDR3 is TGTGCCAGCAGTTTGGGGTGGGGGGAGCAGTACTTC.

This clonotype was seen a few times. The chain joins TRBV12-3 or TRBV12-4 to TRBJ1-1; no definite D call. This CDR3 has 13 residues. V dropped 10 bases and J dropped 1 base, with 13 bases sitting between them. CDR3 loop: CATSLGPNTEAFF. Here the CDR3 DNA reads TGTGCCACCAGCCTGGGCCCGAACACTGAAGCTTTCTTT.

This clonotype occurred many times. CDR3 sequence (DNA): TGTGCCAGCAGTCATCTACCCGGGACAGGGGCCTACAATGAGCAGTTCTTC. Protein: CASSHLPGTGAYNEQFF. V gene TRBV6-5 combines with J gene TRBJ2-1; TRBD1 aligns across 10 bases. The CDR3 runs 17 residues. The junction had 9 bases not matched to a gene; V was cut back by 5 bases and J by 2 bases. The germline V gene encodes CDR1 MNHEY and CDR2 SVGAGI.

The rearrangement links TRBV11-1 to TRBJ2-4, with D possibly TRBD1 on 5 matching bases. CDR1 SGHAT and CDR2 FQDESV come from the germline V gene (reference sequence). The CDR3 loop spans 16 amino acids. Written as DNA, the CDR3 is TGTGTCAGTACCCGCTCAGGCAGGGCGACCAAAAACATTCAGTACTTC. Encoded protein: CVSTRSGRATKNIQYF.

The genes are TRBV6-5 and TRBJ1-2, with 7 bases aligning to TRBD1. This CDR3 region has 13 residues. After removal of 6 bases from V and 7 bases from J, the junction contained 8 bases not matched to a gene. Germline-derived CDR1 and CDR2 are MNHEY and SVGAGI. Here the CDR3 DNA reads TGTGCCAGCAGACATACCAGGACAGGTGGCTACACCTTC. As protein: CASRHTRTGGYTF.

Points on this clonotype: An end of the junction does not agree with germline; a read error may underlie this. The chain recombines TRBV5-4 with TRBJ2-3, with TRBD2 as a possible D gene (5 bases). Germline lookup yields CDR1 SGHNT and CDR2 YYREEE (reference sequence). The CDR3 has 16 residues. The CDR3 nucleotides read TGTGCCAGCAGCTTGAGCGAGGGCCTGGGCATAGATACCCAGTATTTT. Its translation: CASSLSEGLGIDTQYF.

Turning to this clonotype: At one end, the junction sequence differs from germline, possibly due to a read error. V usage is TRBV20-1 and J usage is TRBJ1-1; D call uncertain. The CDR3 loop spans 12 amino acids. Per the germline V gene, CDR1 is DFQATT and CDR2 is SNEGSKA (reference sequence). The CDR3 spells CSARPGGTEAFF. CDR3 coding DNA: TGCAGCGCTCGCCCGGGTGGAACTGAAGCCTTCTTT.

The chain uses TRBV4-1 and TRBJ2-7, with a possible D match to TRBD1 (6 bases). The CDR3 totals 14 residues. The germline V gene has CDR1 MGHRA and CDR2 YSYEKL. V lost 0 bases to trimming and J lost 7 bases, with 13 bases between them. The CDR3 nucleotides are TGCGCCAGCAGCCAAGATAGGGCAGGGGAAGAGCAGTACTTC. This translates into CASSQDRAGEEQYF.

The chain links TRBV11-2 to TRBJ2-7; D perhaps matches TRBD1 (6 bases). The V gene's germline CDR1 is SGHAT and CDR2 FQNNGV. The CDR3 sequence is 13 residues long. The CDR3 spells CTGSLTGRGEQYV. For the CDR3, the DNA is TGTACCGGCAGCTTGACAGGCCGAGGCGAGCAGTACGTC.